This T cell receptor beta chain was sequenced in a study of cytomegalovirus exposure and HLA in healthy donors. The V and J ends lost 5 bases and 1 base, in that order; junction bases with no gene match: 10. Germline CDR1 reads MNHEY; CDR2 reads SMNVEV (reference sequence). CDR3 length: 16 amino acids. For this clone: What it binds is unknown.

60 Vbeta and 13 Jbeta primers were used in PCR. Repertoires were generated with immunoSEQ multiplex PCR, while TCRdb's copy carries only in-frame clones and drops some. The sample lists about 190,000 clones; 81% were seen once. Points from the study as a whole: In a later analysis, most CMV-associated TCR beta chains appeared HLA-restricted.

The chain employs TRBV27 and TRBJ2-7; 8 bases agree with TRBD1. The TCR sequence derives from a man in his forties in good health and CMV-seropositive. Sequencing input: PBMCs. CDR3 nucleotide sequence: TGTGCCAGCAGTAGCCGGGCAGGGGGCGGGTCCTACGAGCAGTACTTC. It translates to CASSSRAGGGSYEQYF.